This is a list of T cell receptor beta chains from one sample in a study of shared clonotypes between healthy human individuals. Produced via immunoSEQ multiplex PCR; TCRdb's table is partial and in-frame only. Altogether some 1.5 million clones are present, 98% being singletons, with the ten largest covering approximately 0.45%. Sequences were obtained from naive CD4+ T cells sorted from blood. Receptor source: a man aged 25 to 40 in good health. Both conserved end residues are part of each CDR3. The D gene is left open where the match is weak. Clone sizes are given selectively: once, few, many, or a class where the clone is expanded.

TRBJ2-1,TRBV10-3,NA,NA,TGTGCCATCAGTGAGGGGAAGGGTAAGGATGAGCAGTTCTTC,CAISEGKGKDEQFF
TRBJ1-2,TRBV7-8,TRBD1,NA,TGTGCCAGCAGCTTAGCGACAGGGGGCGGTGGCTACACCTTC,CASSLATGGGGYTF
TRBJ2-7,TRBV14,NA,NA,TGTGCCAGCAGCCAAGGGGGCGCCTGGACCTCCTCCCACGAGCAGTACTTC,CASSQGGAWTSSHEQYF
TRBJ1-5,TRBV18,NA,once,TGTGCCAGCTCGAAGGAGCGTGGCGGCAATCAGCCCCAGCATTTT,CASSKERGGNQPQHF
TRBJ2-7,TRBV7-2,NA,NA,TGTGCCAGCAGCGGCTCCAGGGTCTCCTACGAGCAGTACTTC,CASSGSRVSYEQYF
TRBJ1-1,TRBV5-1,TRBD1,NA,TGCGCCAGCAGCCCGGGAGTGGGACAGGGGCTTACTGAAGCTTTCTTT,CASSPGVGQGLTEAFF
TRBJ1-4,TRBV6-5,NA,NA,TGTGCCAGCAGTTACTCGACGGCAGGGGACGAAAAACTGTTTTTT,CASSYSTAGDEKLFF
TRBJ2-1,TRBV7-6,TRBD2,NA,TGTGCCAGCTCGCTCGCGGGAGTTAATGAGCAGTTCTTC,CASSLAGVNEQFF
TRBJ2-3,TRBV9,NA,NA,TGTGCCAGCAGCGCAGAGGTTAGGGGAATCACAGATACGCAGTATTTT,CASSAEVRGITDTQYF
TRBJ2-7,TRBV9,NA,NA,TGTGCCAGCAGCGCCCGGGACCAGAGCTCCTACGAGCAGTACTTC,CASSARDQSSYEQYF
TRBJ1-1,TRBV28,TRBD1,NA,TGTGCCAGCAGTTACCGAGACAGGGCGGTTGAAGCTTTCTTT,CASSYRDRAVEAFF
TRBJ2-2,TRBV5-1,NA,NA,TGCGCCAGCAGCTTGGCCGCGGCAGGGCAAACCGGGGAGCTGTTTTTT,CASSLAAAGQTGELFF
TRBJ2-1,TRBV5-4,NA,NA,TGTGCCAGCAGCTATACTAGTCTTTCCTACAATGAGCAGTTCTTC,CASSYTSLSYNEQFF
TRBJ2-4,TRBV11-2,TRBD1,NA,TGTGCCAGCAGCTCAGCCTTAAGGACAGGCGAGTACTTC,CASSSALRTGEYF
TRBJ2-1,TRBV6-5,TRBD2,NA,TGTGCCAGCAGTTACCGGGGTGGGATAGCGGGGCAGGGGCAGTTCTTC,CASSYRGGIAGQGQFF
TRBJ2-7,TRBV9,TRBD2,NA,TGTGCCAGCAGCGTTTCCGGGACTAGGGGCTTGGAGCAGTACTTC,CASSVSGTRGLEQYF
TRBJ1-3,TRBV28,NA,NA,TGTGCCAGCAGTTTTGGTCGGTCCGGGGCCACCGGAAACACCATATATTTT,CASSFGRSGATGNTIYF
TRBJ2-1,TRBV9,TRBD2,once,TGTGCCAGCAGCCTCTCTAGCGGGCTTTACAATGAGCAGTTCTTC,CASSLSSGLYNEQFF
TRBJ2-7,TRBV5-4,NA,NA,TGTGCCAGCAGCTCCCCGGGACGTTCTGGTTTTAGCTACGAGCAGTACTTC,CASSSPGRSGFSYEQYF
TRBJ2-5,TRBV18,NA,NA,TGTGCCAGCTCACCTCGGACGGGGGAAGAGACCCAGTACTTC,CASSPRTGEETQYF
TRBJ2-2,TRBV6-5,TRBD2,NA,TGTGCCAGCAGTTACTCGGGACTAGAAGGGGAGCTGTTTTTT,CASSYSGLEGELFF
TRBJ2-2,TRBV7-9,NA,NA,TGTGCCAGCAGCTGGGGTCCCGGGGAGCTGTTTTTT,CASSWGPGELFF
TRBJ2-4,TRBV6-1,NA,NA,TGTGCCAGCAGTGAGGTCCCTAGCCACATTCAGTACTTC,CASSEVPSHIQYF
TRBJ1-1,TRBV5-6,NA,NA,TGTGCCAGCAGCTTGGACAGAAACACTGAAGCTTTCTTT,CASSLDRNTEAFF
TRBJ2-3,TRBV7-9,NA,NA,TGTGCCAGCAGCTTAGGTAGTAGCACAGATACGCAGTATTTT,CASSLGSSTDTQYF
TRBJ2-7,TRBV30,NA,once,TGTGCCTGGAGTAGAACAGGGAGTGGCGAGCAGTACTTC,CAWSRTGSGEQYF
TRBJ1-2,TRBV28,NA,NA,TGTGCCAGCAGTCCGCCTGCTCCTTATGGCTACACCTTC,CASSPPAPYGYTF
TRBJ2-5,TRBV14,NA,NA,TGTGCCAGCAGCCATCGGGGGGCCCAAGGAGAGACCCAGTACTTC,CASSHRGAQGETQYF
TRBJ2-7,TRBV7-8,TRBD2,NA,TGTGCCAGCAGCTTAAGTGGACTAGCGTACGAGCAGTACTTC,CASSLSGLAYEQYF
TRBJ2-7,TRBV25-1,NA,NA,TGTGCCAGCACCCTAAACTACGAGCAGTACTTC,CASTLNYEQYF
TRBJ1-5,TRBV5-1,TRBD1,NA,TGCGCCAGCAGCTTGTCAGGGGGCCCTCAGCACCAGCATTTT,CASSLSGGPQHQHF
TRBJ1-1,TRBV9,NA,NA,TGTGCCAGCTCGAGACATTTCGCCGACCTTGGGTTGCCCGACCTTGAAGCTTTCTTT,CASSRHFADLGLPDLEAFF
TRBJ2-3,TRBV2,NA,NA,TGTGCCAGCAGTCCAGGGGGGCGTGGAGCAGATACGCAGTATTTT,CASSPGGRGADTQYF
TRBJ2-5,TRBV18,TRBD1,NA,TGTGCCAGCTCAAAGACAGGGGAGACCCAGTACTTC,CASSKTGETQYF
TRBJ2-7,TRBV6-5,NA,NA,TGTGCCAGCAGTAGCCGACATCCCTACGAGCAGTACTTC,CASSSRHPYEQYF
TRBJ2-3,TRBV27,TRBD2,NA,TGTGCCAGCAGTTGGGGGGGATCTAGCACAGATACGCAGTATTTT,CASSWGGSSTDTQYF
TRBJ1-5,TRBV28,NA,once,TGTGCCAGCAGGAGTTTTGGCAATCAGCCCCAGCATTTT,CASRSFGNQPQHF
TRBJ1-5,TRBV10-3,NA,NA,TGTGCCATCAGTGATGAATACGATCAGCCCCAGCATTTT,CAISDEYDQPQHF
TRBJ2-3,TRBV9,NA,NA,TGTGCCAGCAGCGTCCAGTCTAGCACAGATACGCAGTATTTT,CASSVQSSTDTQYF